This TCR beta chain was recovered during a study of control samples from healthy donors and cancer patients. The length of the CDR3 is 13 residues. The germline V gene encodes CDR1 MDHEN and CDR2 SYDVKM. Trimming took 7 bases from V and 7 from J, leaving 11 bases between them. Assay used: immunoSEQ multiplex PCR; TCRdb lists only in-frame clones, some missing. In the table there are tens of thousands of clones, approximately 94% of which are singletons. This TCR came from a woman in her 30s in good health. Sequences were obtained from blood. The gene calls are TRBV28 and TRBJ1-6; D perhaps matches TRBD1 (5 bases). The CDR3 reads CASTTGGNSPLHF. The CDR3 region has the DNA TGTGCCAGCACCACCGGGGGAAATTCACCCCTCCACTTT.